The 21 T cell receptor beta chains below all came from one sample that was sequenced in a study of breast tumors, draining lymph nodes, adjacent tissues. TCRdb analysed the multiplex PCR reads with MiXCR anew, one entry per CDR3 protein. The table records roughly 110,000 distinct CDR3 sequences, roughly 29% of them present only once. Axillary draining lymph nodes of breast cancer patients supplied the node samples. Input material: axillary lymph node tissue. The source is a female donor with breast cancer. Some clones in this sample may be carry-over from other donors' samples.

At least ten counts were recorded for this clonotype. The chain recombines TRBV2 with TRBJ2-5, with D perhaps matching TRBD2 (5 bases). CDR3 length: 11 residues. V lost 8 bases and J lost 5, with 9 bases in between. Germline lookup yields CDR1 SNHLY and CDR2 FYNNEI. In nucleotides, the CDR3 is TGTGCCAGCGGACTTTTGGAGACCCAGTACTTC. Translated, it gives CASGLLETQYF.

This clonotype showed up just once. At one end the junction does not follow the germline gene, possibly because of a read error. J is TRBJ2-3 and V is TRBV20-1; D remains unclear. The CDR3 covers 14 residues. Germline CDR1 DFQATT, CDR2 SNEGSKA (reference sequence). This CDR3 reads CSARDGEASSEQYF. DNA of the CDR3: TGCAGTGCTAGAGACGGTGAGGCGTCCTCCGAGCAGTACTTT.

The chain is built from TRBV9 and TRBJ2-5, with 10 bases that match TRBD2. CDR1 and CDR2 (germline): SGDLS, YYNGEE. There are 16 residues in the CDR3. The trim removed 6 bases at V and 0 bases at J, leaving 8 bases unmatched. CDR3 region: CASTPSGRGNQETQYF. The CDR3 coding sequence is TGTGCCAGCACACCTAGCGGGAGAGGTAACCAAGAGACCCAGTACTTC.

This clonotype has only a few counts. One base away lies a much larger clone, so this may be a sequencing read error. The rearrangement uses TRBV5-6 and TRBJ2-2, with D perhaps given as TRBD1 or TRBD2 (6 bases each). This CDR3 region has 16 residues. CDR1 is SGHDT, CDR2 YYEEEE, per germline. CDR3 sequence: CASSRGTRVNTGELLF. CDR3 DNA: TGTGCCAGCAGCCGCGGGACAAGGGTGAACACCGGGGAGCTGCTTTTT.

The table lists this clonotype with many counts. The chain joins TRBV18 to TRBJ1-2; perhaps TRBD1 as D (6 bases). Germline CDR1 and CDR2: KGHSH and LQKENI. Trimming removed 2 bases from V and 2 bases from J, with 6 bases in between. This CDR3 has 13 amino acids. The chain's CDR3 is CASSPDRNYGYTF. For the CDR3, the DNA is TGTGCCAGCTCACCAGACAGGAACTATGGCTACACCTTC.

On this clonotype: This may stem from a read error, because a much larger clone lies one nucleotide away. As the CDR3 is not closed by the conserved phenylalanine or tryptophan, this likely results from a read error. V is TRBV7-2 and J is TRBJ2-7, with 7 bases that match TRBD2. The V segment lost 2 bases and the J segment 2 bases; nucleotides outside the gene matches: 3. CDR1 is SGHTA, CDR2 FQGNSA, per germline. The CDR3 is 14 residues long. The chain's CDR3 is CASSLTGGTYEQYL. In DNA, the CDR3 is TGTGCCAGCAGCTTAACCGGGGGGACCTACGAGCAGTACCTC.

This clonotype was seen repeatedly, ten times or more. This chain uses TRBV10-3 with TRBJ2-5; 10 nucleotides agree with TRBD1. V was clipped by 3 bases and J by 4 bases; unmatched bases: 8. CDR1 is ENHRY and CDR2 is SYGVKD in the germline V gene. This CDR3 region has 16 residues. In DNA, the CDR3 is TGTGCCATCAGTGACCCCGGGACAGGGGCCAGAGAGACCCAGTACTTC. As protein: CAISDPGTGARETQYF.

This clonotype has more than one count but fewer than ten. It may be a read error: a sequence one base away is much more abundant. Lacking the conserved final phenylalanine or tryptophan, this CDR3 likely reflects a read error. The CDR3 region has the DNA TGTGCCAGCAGCAAATCAGGGGGAGAGACCCAGTACCTC. Translated: CASSKSGGETQYL. The chain has TRBV5-6 and TRBJ2-5; 7 bases map to TRBD1. The V segment lost 4 bases and the J segment 4 bases; nucleotides outside the gene matches: 4. CDR3 length: 13 residues. Looked up from germline, CDR1 is SGHDT and CDR2 is YYEEEE.

This clonotype was picked up many times. The CDR3 reads CSARKTSGGRNTGELFF. CDR3 DNA sequence: TGCAGTGCTAGAAAGACTAGCGGGGGCCGGAACACCGGGGAGCTGTTTTTT. The rearrangement links TRBV20-1 to TRBJ2-2, with 12 bases matching TRBD2. CDR3 length: 17 residues. V shed 2 bases, J shed 1 base, and the junction held 5 bases outside the gene matches. Germline-derived CDR1 and CDR2 are DFQATT and SNEGSKA (reference sequence).

The chain couples TRBV5-1 to TRBJ1-1; possibly TRBD1 for D (5 bases). There are 14 residues in the CDR3. Germline values: CDR1 SGHRS, CDR2 YFSETQ. V shed 4 bases and J shed 2 bases, with 12 bases lying between them. The CDR3 nucleotides read TGCGCCAGCAGCCCGCAGGGAGCCAACACTGAAGCTTTCTTT. Encoded protein: CASSPQGANTEAFF.

In this sample, this clonotype turned up once. The CDR3 loop is CASRRQGGYEQYF. CDR3 bases: TGCGCCAGCCGACGACAAGGGGGCTACGAGCAGTACTTC. The chain links TRBV10-2 to TRBJ2-7, with a possible D match to TRBD1 (6 bases). V lost 8 bases and J 3 bases, leaving 14 bases between the germline ends. CDR1 is WSHSY, CDR2 SAAADI, per germline. CDR3 size: 13 residues.

This clonotype was counted ten times or more. This clone may be a read error of a much larger clone one base away. The chain couples TRBV11-2 to TRBJ1-6, with a tentative D call TRBD1 (5 bases). With 2 bases removed from V and 6 bases from J, the gap between germline ends came to 11 bases. The germline V gene encodes CDR1 SGHAT and CDR2 FQNNGV. The CDR3 loop spans 15 amino acids. The CDR3 sequence: CASSLSQGANSPLHF. The DNA of the CDR3 is TGTGCCAGCAGCTTAAGCCAGGGCGCTAATTCACCCCTCCACTTT.

Note on this clonotype: Because it lacks the conserved phenylalanine or tryptophan at the end, this CDR3 is likely a read error. V gene TRBV4-1 combines with J gene TRBJ2-5; D perhaps matches TRBD2 (5 bases). Germline V gene sequence: CDR1 MGHRA, CDR2 YSYEKL. The length of the CDR3 is 15 residues. V lost 3 bases, J lost 5 bases, and 16 bases lay in between. The CDR3 nucleotides are TGCGCCAGCAGCCAGGACTTTGCGGGTTGGGAGACCCAGTACCTC. Translated, it gives CASSQDFAGWETQYL.

This clonotype appeared many times. The rearrangement joins TRBV20-1 to TRBJ2-1, with D unresolved. The CDR3 runs 16 residues. Germline loops: CDR1 DFQATT, CDR2 SNEGSKA (reference sequence). Between the trimmed V and J ends, which lost 6 bases and 4 bases, there was a span of 22 bases. In DNA, the CDR3 is TGCAGTGCGGAGTCGGCCAGCATTGTCTTTTACAATGAGCAGTTCTTC. It encodes CSAESASIVFYNEQFF.

At least ten counts were recorded for this clonotype. The chain couples TRBV29-1 to TRBJ2-6; TRBD1 matches 7 bases. Trimming cost V 5 bases and J 0 bases; bases outside gene matches: 4. The germline gives CDR1 SQVTM, CDR2 ANQGSEA. This CDR3 is 15 amino acids long. CDR3 amino acids: CSVTGVSSGANVLTF. DNA for the CDR3: TGCAGCGTTACAGGGGTGAGCTCTGGGGCCAACGTCCTGACTTTC.

The table lists this clonotype with many counts. This chain connects TRBV29-1 to TRBJ2-3; possibly TRBD2 for D (5 bases). The CDR3 covers 12 residues. Trimming shortened V by 6 bases and J by 4 bases, and 11 bases separated the two germline ends. Germline CDR1 reads SQVTM; CDR2 reads ANQGSEA. CDR3 in DNA: TGCAGCGTCCTACACGGGGCAGATACGCAGTATTTT. Translation gives CSVLHGADTQYF.

This clonotype appeared many times. The J gene is TRBJ2-5, the V gene TRBV5-6; TRBD2 matches at 7 bases. The CDR3 spans 15 residues. CDR1 and CDR2 (germline): SGHDT, YYEEEE. The junction had 7 bases not matched to a gene; V was cut back by 0 bases and J by 5 bases. The CDR3 DNA reads as TGTGCCAGCAGCTTGGTTTCGGGAGGAGGGGAGACCCAGTACTTC. It encodes CASSLVSGGGETQYF.

This clonotype has ten or more counts. The CDR3 nucleotides read TGTGCCAGCAGCCCTGTCGGGGGAGAGAATTCACCCCTCCACTTT. Translating gives CASSPVGGENSPLHF. The genes are TRBV3-1 and TRBJ1-6; tentative D call: TRBD1 (5 bases). This CDR3 has 15 residues. Between the trimmed V and J ends, which lost 4 bases and 7 bases, there was a span of 14 bases. Germline loops: CDR1 LGHDT, CDR2 YNNKEL (reference sequence).

This clonotype was observed a single time. The V call is TRBV2, the J call TRBJ2-3; 7 bases map to TRBD1. The germline V gene encodes CDR1 SNHLY and CDR2 FYNNEI. With V trimmed by 4 bases and J by 0 bases, 22 bases remained unmatched. This CDR3 is 21 amino acids long. CDR3 protein: CASSVGDGTASRAASTDTQYF. The CDR3 bases are TGTGCCAGCAGTGTTGGGGACGGGACAGCTAGCCGGGCGGCTAGCACAGATACGCAGTATTTT.

This clonotype was counted at least ten times. The chain uses TRBV18 and TRBJ2-1, with 7 nucleotides matching TRBD1. The V gene end was trimmed by 7 bases and the J gene end by 5 bases; junction bases not matched to a gene: 5. The CDR3 consists of 13 residues. Germline lookup yields CDR1 KGHSH and CDR2 LQKENI. For the CDR3, the DNA is TGTGCCAGCTTCGGGACAGCCCACAATGAGCAGTTCTTC. This encodes CASFGTAHNEQFF.

This clonotype was seen many times. The chain employs TRBV7-2 and TRBJ2-5; TRBD1 might be the D (6 bases). V was shortened by 6 bases and J by 2 bases, with 10 bases between the two germline ends. The CDR3 is 13 amino acids. Germline V gene sequence: CDR1 SGHTA, CDR2 FQGNSA. CDR3 nucleotide sequence: TGTGCCAGCAGTCCAGGGGTACAAGAGACCCAGTACTTC. It codes for CASSPGVQETQYF. The full variable domain, with the rest looked up from reference TRBV7-2 and TRBJ2-5, is GAGVSQSPSNKVTEKGKDVELRCDPISGHTALYWYRQSLGQGLEFLIYFQGNSAPDKSGLPSDRFSAERTGGSVSTLTIQRTQQEDSAVYLCASSPGVQETQYFGPGTRLLVL.